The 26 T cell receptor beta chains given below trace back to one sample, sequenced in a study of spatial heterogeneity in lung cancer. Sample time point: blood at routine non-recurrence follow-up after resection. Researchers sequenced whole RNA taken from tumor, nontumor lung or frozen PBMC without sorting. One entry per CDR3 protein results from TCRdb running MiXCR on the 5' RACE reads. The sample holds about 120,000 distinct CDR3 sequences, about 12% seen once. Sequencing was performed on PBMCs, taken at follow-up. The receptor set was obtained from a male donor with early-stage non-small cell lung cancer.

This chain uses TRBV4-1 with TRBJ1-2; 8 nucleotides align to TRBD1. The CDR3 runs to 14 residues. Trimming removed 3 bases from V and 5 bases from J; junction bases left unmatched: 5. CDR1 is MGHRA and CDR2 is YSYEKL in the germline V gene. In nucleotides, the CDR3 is TGCGCCAGCAGCCAGGGGACAGGCTCTTATGGCTACACCTTC. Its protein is CASSQGTGSYGYTF.

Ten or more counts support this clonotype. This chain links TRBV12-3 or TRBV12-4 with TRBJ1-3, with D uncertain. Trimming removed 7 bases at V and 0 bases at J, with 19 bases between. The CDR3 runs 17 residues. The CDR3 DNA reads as TGTGCCAGCACCCAGGACCGACCCCTAAGCTCTGGAAACACCATATATTTT. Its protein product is CASTQDRPLSSGNTIYF.

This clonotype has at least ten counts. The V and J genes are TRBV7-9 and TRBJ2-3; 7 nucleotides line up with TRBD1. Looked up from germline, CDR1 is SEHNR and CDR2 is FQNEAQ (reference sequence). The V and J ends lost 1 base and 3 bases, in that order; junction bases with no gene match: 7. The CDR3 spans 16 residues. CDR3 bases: TGTGCCAGCAGCTTAGGAGGCAGGGGGTTTACAGATACGCAGTATTTT. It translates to CASSLGGRGFTDTQYF.

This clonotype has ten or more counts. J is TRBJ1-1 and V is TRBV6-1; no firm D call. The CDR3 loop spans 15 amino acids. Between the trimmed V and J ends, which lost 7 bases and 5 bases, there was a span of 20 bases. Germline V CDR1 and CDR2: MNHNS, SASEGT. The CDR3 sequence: CASMEGNPRRTEAFF. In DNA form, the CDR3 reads TGTGCCAGCATGGAGGGCAACCCAAGGAGAACTGAAGCTTTCTTT.

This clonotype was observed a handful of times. The CDR3 sequence: CASSHSGQGTSYGYTF. The CDR3 DNA reads TGTGCCAGCAGCCACTCAGGACAGGGAACCAGCTATGGCTACACCTTC. The chain has TRBV12-3 or TRBV12-4 and TRBJ1-2, with 8 bases that match TRBD1. This CDR3 region has 16 residues. Unmatched junction bases numbered 13, after V lost 6 bases and J lost 4 bases.

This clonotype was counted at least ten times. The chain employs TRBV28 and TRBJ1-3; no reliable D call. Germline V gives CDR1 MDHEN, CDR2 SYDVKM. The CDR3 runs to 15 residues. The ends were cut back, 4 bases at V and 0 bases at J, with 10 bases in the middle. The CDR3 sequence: CASSSDFHSGNTIYF. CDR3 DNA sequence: TGTGCCAGCAGTTCCGACTTTCACTCTGGAAACACCATATATTTT.

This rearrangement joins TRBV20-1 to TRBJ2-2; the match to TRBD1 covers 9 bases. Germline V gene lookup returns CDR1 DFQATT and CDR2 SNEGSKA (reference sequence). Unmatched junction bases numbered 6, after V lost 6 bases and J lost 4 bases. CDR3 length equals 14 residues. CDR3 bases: TGCAGTGCCTGTAGACAGGGGGGCACCGGGGAGCTGTTTTTT. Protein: CSACRQGGTGELFF.

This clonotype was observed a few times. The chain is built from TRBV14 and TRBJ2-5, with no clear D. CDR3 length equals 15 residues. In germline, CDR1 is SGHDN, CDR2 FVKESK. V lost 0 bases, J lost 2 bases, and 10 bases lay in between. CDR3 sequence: CASSQDRARQETQYF. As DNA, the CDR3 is TGTGCCAGCAGCCAAGATAGGGCCCGACAAGAGACCCAGTACTTC.

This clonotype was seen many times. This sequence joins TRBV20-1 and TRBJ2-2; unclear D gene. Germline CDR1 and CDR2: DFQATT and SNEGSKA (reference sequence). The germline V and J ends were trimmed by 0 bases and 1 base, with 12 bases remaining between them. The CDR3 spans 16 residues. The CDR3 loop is CSARDRVGENTGELFF. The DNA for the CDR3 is TGCAGTGCTAGAGATCGAGTCGGCGAGAACACCGGGGAGCTGTTTTTT.

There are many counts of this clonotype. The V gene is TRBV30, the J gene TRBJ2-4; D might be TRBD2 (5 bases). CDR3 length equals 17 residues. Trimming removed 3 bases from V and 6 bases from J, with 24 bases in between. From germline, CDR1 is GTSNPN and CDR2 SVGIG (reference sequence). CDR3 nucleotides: TGTGCCTGGAGCCTCGGGGTCCGTCCGGCAAGAGGAAACATTCAGTACTTC. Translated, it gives CAWSLGVRPARGNIQYF. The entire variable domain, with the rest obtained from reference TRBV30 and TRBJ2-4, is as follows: SQTIHQWPATLVQPVGSPLSLECTVEGTSNPNLYWYRQAAGRGLQLLFYSVGIGQISSEVPQNLSASRPQDRQFILSSKKLLLSDSGFYLCAWSLGVRPARGNIQYFGAGTRLSVL.

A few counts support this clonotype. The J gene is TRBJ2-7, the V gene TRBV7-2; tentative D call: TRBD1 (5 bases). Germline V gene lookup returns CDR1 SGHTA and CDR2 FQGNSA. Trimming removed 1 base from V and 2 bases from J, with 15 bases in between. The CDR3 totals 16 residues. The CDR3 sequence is CASSLGGGQITYEQYF. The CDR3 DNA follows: TGTGCCAGCAGCTTAGGGGGCGGTCAGATCACCTACGAGCAGTACTTC.

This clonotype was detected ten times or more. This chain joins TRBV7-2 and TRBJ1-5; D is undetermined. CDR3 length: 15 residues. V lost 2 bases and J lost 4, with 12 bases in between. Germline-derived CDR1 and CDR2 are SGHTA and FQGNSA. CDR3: CASSLSPGTNQPQHF. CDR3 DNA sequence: TGTGCCAGCAGCTTAAGCCCCGGTACTAATCAGCCCCAGCATTTT. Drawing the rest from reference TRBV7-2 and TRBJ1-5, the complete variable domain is GAGVSQSPSNKVTEKGKDVELRCDPISGHTALYWYRQSLGQGLEFLIYFQGNSAPDKSGLPSDRFSAERTGGSVSTLTIQRTQQEDSAVYLCASSLSPGTNQPQHFGDGTRLSIL.

This CDR3 is CASSLALLGGPDTQYF. As DNA, the CDR3 is TGTGCCAGCAGCTTAGCTCTGCTGGGGGGCCCCGATACGCAGTATTTT. This chain uses TRBV7-9 with TRBJ2-3; D is possibly TRBD1 or TRBD2 (6 bases each). Trimming stripped 0 bases from V and 6 bases from J, with 16 bases between. This CDR3 is built from 16 residues. Germline-derived CDR1 and CDR2 are SEHNR and FQNEAQ (reference sequence).

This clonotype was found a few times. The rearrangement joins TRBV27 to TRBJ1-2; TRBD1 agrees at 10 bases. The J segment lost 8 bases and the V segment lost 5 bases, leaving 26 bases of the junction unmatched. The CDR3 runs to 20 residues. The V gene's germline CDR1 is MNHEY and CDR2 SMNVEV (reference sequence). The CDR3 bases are TGTGCCAGCAGTCCAAACCGCGACAGGGGGCTAGGACCCGAACTATACGGCTACACCTTC. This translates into CASSPNRDRGLGPELYGYTF.

DNA of the CDR3: TGCAGCGTTACCCGGGACAGGGACTACGAGCAGTACTTC. Translation gives CSVTRDRDYEQYF. The V call is TRBV29-1, the J call TRBJ2-7; 9 positions match TRBD1. Germline V gene lookup returns CDR1 SQVTM and CDR2 ANQGSEA. This CDR3 spans 13 amino acids. With 5 bases clipped from V and 3 bases from J, the junction kept 5 bases outside the gene matches.

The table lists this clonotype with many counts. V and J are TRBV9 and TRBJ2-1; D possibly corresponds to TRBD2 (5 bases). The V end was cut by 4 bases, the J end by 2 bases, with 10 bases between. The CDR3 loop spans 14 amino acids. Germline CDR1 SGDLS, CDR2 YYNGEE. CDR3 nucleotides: TGTGCCAGCAGCCAGACCGGGGCCTACAATGAGCAGTTCTTC. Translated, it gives CASSQTGAYNEQFF.

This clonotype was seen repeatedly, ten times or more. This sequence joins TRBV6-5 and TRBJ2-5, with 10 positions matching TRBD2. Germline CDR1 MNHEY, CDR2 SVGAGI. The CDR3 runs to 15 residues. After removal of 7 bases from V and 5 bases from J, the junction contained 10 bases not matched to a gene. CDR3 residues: CASKETSGVMETQYF. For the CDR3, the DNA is TGTGCCAGCAAAGAAACTAGCGGGGTCATGGAGACCCAGTACTTC.

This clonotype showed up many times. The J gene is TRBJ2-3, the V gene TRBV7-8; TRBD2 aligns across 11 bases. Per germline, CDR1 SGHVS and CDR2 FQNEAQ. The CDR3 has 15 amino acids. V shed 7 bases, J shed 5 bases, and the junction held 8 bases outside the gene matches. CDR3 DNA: TGTGCCAGCACGGGTAGCGGGGGGGCCATAGATACGCAGTATTTT. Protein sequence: CASTGSGGAIDTQYF.

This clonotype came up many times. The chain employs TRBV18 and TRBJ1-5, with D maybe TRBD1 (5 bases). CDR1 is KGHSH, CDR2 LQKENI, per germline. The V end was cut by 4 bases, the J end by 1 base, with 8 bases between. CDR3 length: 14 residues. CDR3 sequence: CASSQGNSNQPQHF. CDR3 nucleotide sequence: TGTGCCAGCTCACAGGGGAACAGCAATCAGCCCCAGCATTTT.

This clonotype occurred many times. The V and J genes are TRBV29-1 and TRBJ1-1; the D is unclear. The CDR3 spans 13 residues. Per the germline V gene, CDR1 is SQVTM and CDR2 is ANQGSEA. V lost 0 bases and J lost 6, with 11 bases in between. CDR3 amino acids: CSVEDLGKAEAFF. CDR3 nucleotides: TGCAGCGTTGAAGATCTAGGCAAAGCTGAAGCTTTCTTT.

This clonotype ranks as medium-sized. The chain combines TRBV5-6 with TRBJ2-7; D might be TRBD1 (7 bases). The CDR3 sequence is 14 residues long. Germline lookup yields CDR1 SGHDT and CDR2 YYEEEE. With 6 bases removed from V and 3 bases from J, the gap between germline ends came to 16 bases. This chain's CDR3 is CASTTRGTFYEQYF. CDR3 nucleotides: TGTGCCAGCACAACCAGGGGGACTTTCTACGAGCAGTACTTC.

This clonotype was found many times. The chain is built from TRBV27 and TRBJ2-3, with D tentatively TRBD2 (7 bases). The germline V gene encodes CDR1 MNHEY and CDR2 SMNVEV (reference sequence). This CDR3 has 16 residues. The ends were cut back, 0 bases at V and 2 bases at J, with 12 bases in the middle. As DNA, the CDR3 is TGTGCCAGCAGTTTATCCCGGGGGGCCTTCACAGATACGCAGTATTTT. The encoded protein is CASSLSRGAFTDTQYF.

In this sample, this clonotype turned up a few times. The DNA of the CDR3 is TGTGCCAGCAGACGATCAGGGGCGTACGGCTACACCTTC. This sequence encodes CASRRSGAYGYTF. V and J are TRBV28 and TRBJ1-2, with D perhaps TRBD1 (6 bases). Germline loops: CDR1 MDHEN, CDR2 SYDVKM. V lost 6 bases to trimming and J lost 8 bases, with 16 bases between them. This CDR3 has 13 amino acids.

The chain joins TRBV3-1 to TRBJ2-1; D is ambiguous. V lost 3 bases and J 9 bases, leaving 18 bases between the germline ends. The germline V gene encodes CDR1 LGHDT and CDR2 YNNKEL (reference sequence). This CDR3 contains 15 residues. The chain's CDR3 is CASSQEPLLGIEQFF. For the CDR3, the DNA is TGTGCCAGCAGCCAGGAGCCCCTATTAGGAATTGAGCAGTTCTTC.

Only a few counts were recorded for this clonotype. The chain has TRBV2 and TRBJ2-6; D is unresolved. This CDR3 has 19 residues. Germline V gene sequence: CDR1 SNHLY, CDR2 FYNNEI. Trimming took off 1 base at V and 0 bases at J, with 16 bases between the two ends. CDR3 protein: CASSEEAGLYSSGANVLTF. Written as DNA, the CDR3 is TGTGCCAGCAGTGAAGAGGCAGGTCTCTATAGCTCTGGGGCCAACGTCCTGACTTTC.

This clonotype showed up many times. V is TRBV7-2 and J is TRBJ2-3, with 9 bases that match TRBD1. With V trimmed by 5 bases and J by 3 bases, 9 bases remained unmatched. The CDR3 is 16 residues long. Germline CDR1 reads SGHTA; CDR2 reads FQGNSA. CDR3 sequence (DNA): TGTGCCAGCAGCCCGTTAACCGGGACAGGGACAGATACGCAGTATTTT. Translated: CASSPLTGTGTDTQYF.